Listed here are 13 T cell receptor beta chains from one sample, sequenced in a study of blood T cell repertoires in COVID-19. Method: immunoSEQ multiplex PCR; TCRdb's copy keeps in-frame clones and lacks some. The sample shows 85,000 to 130,000 clones, roughly 90% of them seen only once. What was sequenced was peripheral blood. The source is a human donor in a cohort sampled during active COVID-19.

This chain connects TRBV3-1 (or the pseudogene TRBV3-2) to TRBJ2-3; D gene uncertain. The CDR3 totals 15 residues. Germline V CDR1 and CDR2: LGHDT, YNNKEL (reference sequence). V shed 0 bases and J shed 5 bases, with 12 bases lying between them. This CDR3 is CASSQDLSPGDTQYF. The CDR3 DNA sequence: TGTGCCAGCAGCCAAGATCTTTCCCCCGGAGATACGCAGTATTTT.

The V call is TRBV5-1, the J call TRBJ2-3, with 8 bases matching TRBD1. The CDR3 contains 15 residues. V dropped 1 base and J dropped 2; count of bases not matched to a gene: 3. Germline CDR1 SGHRS, CDR2 YFSETQ. This CDR3 is CASSLLDRDTDTQYF. The CDR3 nucleotides are TGCGCCAGCAGCTTGCTGGACAGGGACACAGATACGCAGTATTTT.

This chain joins TRBV15 and TRBJ2-1; possibly TRBD2 for D (5 bases). V lost 0 bases to trimming and J lost 1 base, with 13 bases between them. Germline-derived CDR1 and CDR2 are LNHNV and YYDKDF (reference sequence). The CDR3 spans 17 residues. CDR3 bases: TGTGCCACCAGCAGAGATCTCGTAAGCGGTTCCTACAATGAGCAGTTCTTC. It codes for CATSRDLVSGSYNEQFF. Based on the CDR3 plus reference TRBV15 and TRBJ2-1, the full variable domain is DAMVIQNPRYQVTQFGKPVTLSCSQTLNHNVMYWYQQKSSQAPKLLFHYYDKDFNNEADTPDNFQSRRPNTSFCFLDIRSPGLGDTAMYLCATSRDLVSGSYNEQFFGPGTRLTVL.

V gene TRBV3-1 (or the pseudogene TRBV3-2) combines with J gene TRBJ2-7; 12 bases align to TRBD2. CDR3 length equals 17 residues. V was clipped by 1 base and J by 2 bases; unmatched bases: 6. CDR1 and CDR2 (germline): LGHDT, YNNKEL (reference sequence). The CDR3 DNA follows: TGTGCCAGCAGCCAAGGACTAGCGGGAGTGCACACCTACGAGCAGTACTTC. The encoded protein is CASSQGLAGVHTYEQYF.

This clone was found once. The CDR3 DNA reads TGTGCCAGTAGTATGCTAGCGGGGGGGCTAGAGACCCAGTACTTC. Its translation: CASSMLAGGLETQYF. The chain is built from TRBV19 and TRBJ2-5, with 12 bases fitting TRBD2. V was pared by 3 bases and J by 4 bases, with 3 bases of the junction left unmatched. The germline gives CDR1 LNHDA, CDR2 SQIVND (reference sequence). The length of the CDR3 is 15 residues. Full variable domain (remainder filled in from reference TRBV19 and TRBJ2-5): DGGITQSPKYLFRKEGQNVTLSCEQNLNHDAMYWYRQDPGQGLRLIYYSQIVNDFQKGDIAEGYSVSREKKESFPLTVTSAQKNPTAFYLCASSMLAGGLETQYFGPGTRLLVL.

The chain joins TRBV5-5 to TRBJ1-2; D remains unclear. Deletions cut 6 bases from V and 4 bases from J, with 13 bases between. The CDR3 has 13 amino acids. Looked up from germline, CDR1 is SGHKS and CDR2 is YYEKEE (reference sequence). The CDR3 here is CASTPVQSYGYTF. CDR3 DNA sequence: TGTGCCAGCACCCCAGTGCAATCCTATGGCTACACCTTC. The complete variable domain, with remaining parts taken from reference TRBV5-5 and TRBJ1-2, reads DAGVTQSPTHLIKTRGQQVTLRCSPISGHKSVSWYQQVLGQGPQFIFQYYEKEERGRGNFPDRFSARQFPNYSSELNVNALLLGDSALYLCASTPVQSYGYTFGSGTRLTVV.

The chain joins TRBV19 to TRBJ2-2, with 11 bases that match TRBD2. V trimming: 1 base; J trimming: 4 bases; junction bases outside the gene matches: 2. Germline V gene sequence: CDR1 LNHDA, CDR2 SQIVND (reference sequence). The CDR3 sequence is 16 residues long. The CDR3 DNA sequence: TGTGCCAGTAGTATAGTAGCGGGAGGGCCCACCGGGGAGCTGTTTTTT. This sequence encodes CASSIVAGGPTGELFF.

V gene TRBV4-1 combines with J gene TRBJ2-3, with D possibly matching TRBD2 (6 bases). Trimming removed 2 bases from V and 1 base from J, with 16 bases in between. The V gene's germline CDR1 is MGHRA and CDR2 YSYEKL. The CDR3 extends over 17 amino acids. The CDR3 DNA sequence: TGCGCCAGCAGCCAAAGACTCTCTAGCGACGGCACAGATACGCAGTATTTT. Its translation is CASSQRLSSDGTDTQYF.

This chain uses TRBV7-8 with TRBJ2-1, with D perhaps matching TRBD1 (5 bases). The germline CDR1 and CDR2 sequences are SGHVS and FQNEAQ. V gave up 5 bases and J gave up 7 bases, with 21 bases separating them. There are 16 residues in the CDR3. The CDR3 is CASSLLDRSLSNEQFF. The CDR3 DNA reads TGTGCCAGCAGCCTATTAGACAGATCCCTGAGTAATGAGCAGTTCTTC.

The chain is built from TRBV5-1 and TRBJ2-7, with D possibly matching TRBD2 (5 bases). Trimming cost V 0 bases and J 7 bases, with 8 bases left between them. The CDR3 covers 12 residues. Looked up from germline, CDR1 is SGHRS and CDR2 is YFSETQ. For the CDR3, the DNA is TGCGCCAGCAGCTTGGCCGGGGAAGAGCAGTACTTC. Residues: CASSLAGEEQYF.

V and J are TRBV19 and TRBJ2-1; TRBD1 agrees at 8 bases. This CDR3 comprises 14 residues. CDR1 is LNHDA, CDR2 SQIVND, per germline (reference sequence). V gave up 10 bases and J gave up 8 bases; unmatched junction bases: 13. Here the CDR3 reads CATAPGQGIHEQFF. CDR3 nucleotide sequence: TGTGCCACCGCCCCAGGACAGGGTATTCATGAGCAGTTCTTC.

The gene calls are TRBV10-1 and TRBJ2-2; 7 bases agree with TRBD1. Germline values: CDR1 WNHNN, CDR2 SYGVQD (reference sequence). V shed 8 bases, J shed 6 bases, and the junction held 18 bases outside the gene matches. The CDR3 runs 17 residues. This chain's CDR3 is CASSGQFGGFSSGELFF. The CDR3 nucleotides read TGCGCCAGCTCGGGACAGTTTGGAGGTTTCAGCTCCGGGGAGCTGTTTTTT.

The sample holds many counts of this clone. The V gene is TRBV3-1 (or the pseudogene TRBV3-2), the J gene TRBJ1-1; the D is unclear. Trimming cost V 4 bases and J 7 bases, with 10 bases left between them. CDR1 is LGHDT, CDR2 YNNKEL, per germline (reference sequence). CDR3 length: 12 residues. CDR3 sequence (DNA): TGTGCCAGCAGCCGCGGGAATTATGAAGCTTTCTTT. This sequence encodes CASSRGNYEAFF.